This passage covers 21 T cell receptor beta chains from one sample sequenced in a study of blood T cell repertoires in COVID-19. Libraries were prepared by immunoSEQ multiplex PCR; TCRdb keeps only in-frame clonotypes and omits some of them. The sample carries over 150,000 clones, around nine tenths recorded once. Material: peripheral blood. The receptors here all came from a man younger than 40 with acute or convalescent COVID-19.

CDR3 coding DNA: TGTGCCAGCAGCCCTATGGGGACAGGGAGTGACTATGGCTACACCTTC. Amino acid sequence: CASSPMGTGSDYGYTF. V is TRBV7-9 and J is TRBJ1-2; 9 bases are shared with TRBD1. Germline trimming cut 5 bases from V and 3 bases from J; bases unmatched to any gene: 10. CDR1 and CDR2 from the germline V gene are SEHNR and FQNEAQ (reference sequence). The CDR3 sequence is 16 residues long.

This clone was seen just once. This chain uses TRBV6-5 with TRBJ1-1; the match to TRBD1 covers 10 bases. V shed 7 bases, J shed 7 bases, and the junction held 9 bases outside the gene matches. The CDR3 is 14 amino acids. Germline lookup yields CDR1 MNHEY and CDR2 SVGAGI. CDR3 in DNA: TGTGCCAGCACCACGGGGGACAGGGGCAATGAAGCTTTCTTT. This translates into CASTTGDRGNEAFF.

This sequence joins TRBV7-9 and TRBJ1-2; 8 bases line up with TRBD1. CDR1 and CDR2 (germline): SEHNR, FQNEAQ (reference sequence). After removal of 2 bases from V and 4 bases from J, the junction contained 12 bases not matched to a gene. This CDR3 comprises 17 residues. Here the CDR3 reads CASSLLRGQAGSYGYTF. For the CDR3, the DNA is TGTGCCAGCAGCTTATTGCGGGGACAGGCCGGAAGCTATGGCTACACCTTC.

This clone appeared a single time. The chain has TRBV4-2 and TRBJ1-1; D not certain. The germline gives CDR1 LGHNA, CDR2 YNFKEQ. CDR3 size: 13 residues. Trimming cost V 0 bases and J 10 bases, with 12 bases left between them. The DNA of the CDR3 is TGTGCCAGCAGCCAAGATTCCGATCGAGGAGCTTTCTTT. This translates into CASSQDSDRGAFF.

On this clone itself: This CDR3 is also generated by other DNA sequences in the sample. The CDR3: CASRQGSGNTIYF. The CDR3 DNA is TGTGCCAGTCGACAGGGATCAGGAAACACCATATATTTT. V is TRBV12-3 or TRBV12-4 and J is TRBJ1-3; TRBD1 agrees at 7 bases. CDR3 length: 13 residues. With 9 bases clipped from V and 4 bases from J, the junction kept 6 bases outside the gene matches.

The CDR3 nucleotides read TGTGCCAGCAGTTACCGGGACAGGGTATTTTACTATGGCTACACCTTC. This encodes CASSYRDRVFYYGYTF. This chain joins TRBV6-6 and TRBJ1-2; TRBD1 matches 9 bases. The V gene end was trimmed by 2 bases and the J gene end by 3 bases; junction bases not matched to a gene: 7. Per germline, CDR1 MNHNY and CDR2 SVGAGI (reference sequence). CDR3 length: 16 residues.

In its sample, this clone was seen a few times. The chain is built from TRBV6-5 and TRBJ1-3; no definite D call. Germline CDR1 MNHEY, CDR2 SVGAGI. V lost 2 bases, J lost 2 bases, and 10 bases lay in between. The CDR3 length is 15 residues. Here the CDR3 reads CASSYAGFAGNTIYF. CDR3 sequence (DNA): TGTGCCAGCAGTTACGCGGGGTTTGCTGGAAACACCATATATTTT.

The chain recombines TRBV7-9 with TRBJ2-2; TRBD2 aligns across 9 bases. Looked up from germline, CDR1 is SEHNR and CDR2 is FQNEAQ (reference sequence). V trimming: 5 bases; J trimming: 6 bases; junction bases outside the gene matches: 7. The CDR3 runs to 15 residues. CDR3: CASSPAGGRSGELFF. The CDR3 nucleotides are TGTGCCAGCAGCCCAGCGGGAGGACGATCCGGGGAGCTGTTTTTT.

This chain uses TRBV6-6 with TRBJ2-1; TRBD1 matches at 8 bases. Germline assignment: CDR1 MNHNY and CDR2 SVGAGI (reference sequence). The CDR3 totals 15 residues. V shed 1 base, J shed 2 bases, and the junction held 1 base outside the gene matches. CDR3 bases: TGTGCCAGCAGTTACTGGGACAGGACCTACAATGAGCAGTTCTTC. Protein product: CASSYWDRTYNEQFF.

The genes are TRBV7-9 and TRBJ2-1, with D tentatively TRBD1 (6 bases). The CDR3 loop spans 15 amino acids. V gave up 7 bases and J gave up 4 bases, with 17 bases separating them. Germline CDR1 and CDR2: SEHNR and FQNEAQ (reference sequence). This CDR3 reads CASTNNRAGYNEQFF. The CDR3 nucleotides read TGTGCCAGCACCAACAACAGGGCAGGGTACAATGAGCAGTTCTTC.

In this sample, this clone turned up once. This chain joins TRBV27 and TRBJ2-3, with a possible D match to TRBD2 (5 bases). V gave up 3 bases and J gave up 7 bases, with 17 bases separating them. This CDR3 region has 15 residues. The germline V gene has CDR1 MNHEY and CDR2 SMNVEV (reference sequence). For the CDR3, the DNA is TGTGCCAGCAGTTTTGCTTTCCGGGGTCGTAATACGCAGTATTTT. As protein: CASSFAFRGRNTQYF.

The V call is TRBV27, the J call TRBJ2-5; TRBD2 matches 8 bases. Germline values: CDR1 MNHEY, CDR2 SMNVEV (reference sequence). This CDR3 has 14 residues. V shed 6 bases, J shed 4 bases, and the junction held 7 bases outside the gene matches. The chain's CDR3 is CASSHTSGGETQYF. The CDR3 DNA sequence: TGTGCCAGCAGCCATACTAGCGGCGGAGAGACCCAGTACTTC.

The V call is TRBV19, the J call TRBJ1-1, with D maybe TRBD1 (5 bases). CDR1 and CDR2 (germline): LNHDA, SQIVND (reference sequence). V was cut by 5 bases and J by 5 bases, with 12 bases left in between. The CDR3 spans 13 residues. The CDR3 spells CASSHRGGTEAFF. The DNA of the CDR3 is TGTGCCAGTAGTCACCGGGGGGGAACTGAAGCTTTCTTT.

The CDR3 loop is CASSRDRGPYEQYF. CDR3 nucleotide sequence: TGTGCCAGCAGCCGGGACAGGGGGCCGTACGAGCAGTACTTC. The J gene is TRBJ2-7, the V gene TRBV28; 12 nucleotides match TRBD1. From germline, CDR1 is MDHEN and CDR2 SYDVKM. The V segment lost 6 bases and the J segment 4 bases; nucleotides outside the gene matches: 4. There are 14 residues in the CDR3.

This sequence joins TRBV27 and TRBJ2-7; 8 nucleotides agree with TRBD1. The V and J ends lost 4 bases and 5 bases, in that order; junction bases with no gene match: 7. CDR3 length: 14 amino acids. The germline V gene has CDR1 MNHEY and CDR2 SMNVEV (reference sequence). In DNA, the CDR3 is TGTGCCAGCAGTTCACCCTCAGGGGGCGACGAGCAGTACTTC. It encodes CASSSPSGGDEQYF.

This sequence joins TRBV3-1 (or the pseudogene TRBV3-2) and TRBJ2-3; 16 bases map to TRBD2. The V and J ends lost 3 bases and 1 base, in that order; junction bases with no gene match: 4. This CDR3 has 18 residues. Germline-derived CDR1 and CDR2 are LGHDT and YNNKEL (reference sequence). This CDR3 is CASSQLGTSGRGTDTQYF. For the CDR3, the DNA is TGTGCCAGCAGCCAGTTAGGGACTAGCGGGAGGGGCACAGATACGCAGTATTTT.

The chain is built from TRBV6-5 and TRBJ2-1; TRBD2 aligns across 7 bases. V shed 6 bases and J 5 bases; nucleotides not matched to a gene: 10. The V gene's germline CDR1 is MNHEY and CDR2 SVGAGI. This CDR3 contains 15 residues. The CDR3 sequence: CASRARAGVNNEQFF. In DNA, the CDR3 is TGTGCCAGCAGGGCCCGGGCGGGGGTTAACAATGAGCAGTTCTTC.

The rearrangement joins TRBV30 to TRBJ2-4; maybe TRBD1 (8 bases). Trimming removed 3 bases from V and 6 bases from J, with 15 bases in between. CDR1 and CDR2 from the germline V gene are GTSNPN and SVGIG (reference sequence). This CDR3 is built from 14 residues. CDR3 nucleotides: TGTGCCTGGAGCACAGGGGGAGGGGGAAACATTCAGTACTTC. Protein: CAWSTGGGGNIQYF. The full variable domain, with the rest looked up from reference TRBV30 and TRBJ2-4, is SQTIHQWPATLVQPVGSPLSLECTVEGTSNPNLYWYRQAAGRGLQLLFYSVGIGQISSEVPQNLSASRPQDRQFILSSKKLLLSDSGFYLCAWSTGGGGNIQYFGAGTRLSVL.

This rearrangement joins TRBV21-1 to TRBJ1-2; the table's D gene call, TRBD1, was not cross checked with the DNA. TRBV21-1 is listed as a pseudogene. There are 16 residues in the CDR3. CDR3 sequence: CASSKADTGSDYGYTF. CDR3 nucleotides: TGTGCCAGCAGCAAAGCCGACACAGGGTCGGACTATGGCTACACCTTC.

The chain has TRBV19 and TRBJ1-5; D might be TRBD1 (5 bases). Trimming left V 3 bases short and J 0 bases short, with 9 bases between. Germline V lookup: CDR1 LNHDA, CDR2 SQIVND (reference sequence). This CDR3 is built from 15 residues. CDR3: CASSIAGISNQPQHF. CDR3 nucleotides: TGTGCCAGTAGTATTGCAGGGATTAGCAATCAGCCCCAGCATTTT.

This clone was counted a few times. CDR3 sequence: CASSEGQTRGSPLHF. The DNA of the CDR3 is TGTGCCAGCAGTGAAGGACAGACCAGGGGATCACCCCTCCACTTT. The chain uses TRBV6-1 and TRBJ1-6; perhaps TRBD1 as D (6 bases). Germline assignment: CDR1 MNHNS and CDR2 SASEGT. The CDR3 contains 15 residues. V lost 1 base to trimming and J lost 10 bases, with 14 bases between them.